Below are 5 T cell receptor beta chains sequenced from a single sample in a study of cytomegalovirus exposure and HLA in healthy donors. The PCR made use of 60 Vbeta and 13 Jbeta primers. Assay used: immunoSEQ multiplex PCR; TCRdb lists only in-frame clones, some missing. This table holds over 150,000 clones, about 65% found once. Specimen: PBMCs. These TCRs come from a young woman in good health and CMV-seronegative.

V usage is TRBV4-1 and J usage is TRBJ2-7, with TRBD2 matching 14 bases. The CDR3 runs to 16 residues. V lost 4 bases to trimming and J lost 6 bases; unmatched junction nucleotides: 8. Germline CDR1 reads MGHRA; CDR2 reads YSYEKL. The DNA for the CDR3 is TGCGCCAGCAGCCTACTCCCGGGACTAGCGGGAGTCGAGCAGTACTTC. This codes for CASSLLPGLAGVEQYF.

The rearrangement uses TRBV7-2 and TRBJ2-7; maybe TRBD2 (6 bases). The V end was cut by 1 base, the J end by 7 bases, with 14 bases between. The CDR3 runs to 14 residues. Germline V CDR1 and CDR2: SGHTA, FQGNSA. The CDR3 DNA reads as TGTGCCAGCAGCTTAGTTCGGGAGCGGAGTGAGCAGTACTTC. Protein sequence: CASSLVRERSEQYF.

The chain joins TRBV6-6 to TRBJ2-7, with TRBD1 as a possible D gene (6 bases). The V end lost 8 bases, the J end lost 2 bases, and 16 bases lay between the germline ends. This CDR3 is built from 14 residues. Germline loops: CDR1 MNHNY, CDR2 SVGAGI (reference sequence). CDR3 amino acids: CASGSLGQAYEQYF. In DNA form, the CDR3 reads TGTGCCAGCGGCAGCCTGGGACAAGCCTACGAGCAGTACTTC.

This sequence joins TRBV28 and TRBJ2-1; 7 positions agree with TRBD2. Per germline, CDR1 MDHEN and CDR2 SYDVKM. This CDR3 is 16 amino acids long. J was trimmed by 2 bases and V by 2 bases; bases with no gene match: 6. The CDR3 sequence is CASSLPSGIAYNEQFF. In DNA, the CDR3 is TGTGCCAGCAGTTTACCCAGCGGGATAGCCTACAATGAGCAGTTCTTC.

The chain uses TRBV27 and TRBJ1-2, with D tentatively TRBD1 (6 bases). The germline V gene has CDR1 MNHEY and CDR2 SMNVEV (reference sequence). Trimming removed 3 bases from V and 6 bases from J, with 14 bases in between. The CDR3 extends over 14 amino acids. The CDR3 region has the DNA TGTGCCAGCAGTTTGAACAGGGATTTAAATGGCTACACCTTC. This encodes CASSLNRDLNGYTF.